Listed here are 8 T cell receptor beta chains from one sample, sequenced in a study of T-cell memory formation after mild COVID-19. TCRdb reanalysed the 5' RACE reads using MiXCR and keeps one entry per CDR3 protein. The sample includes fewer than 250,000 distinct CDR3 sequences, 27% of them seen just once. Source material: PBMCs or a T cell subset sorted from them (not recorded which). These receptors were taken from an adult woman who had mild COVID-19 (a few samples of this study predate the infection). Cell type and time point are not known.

CDR3 protein: CASSLVEQTIKNTEAFF. In nucleotides, the CDR3 is TGCGCCAGCAGCTTGGTGGAGCAGACGATAAAGAACACTGAAGCTTTCTTT. V is TRBV5-1 and J is TRBJ1-1, with D unresolved. Trimming removed 0 bases at V and 1 base at J, with 16 bases between. Germline V lookup: CDR1 SGHRS, CDR2 YFSETQ. This CDR3 comprises 17 residues.

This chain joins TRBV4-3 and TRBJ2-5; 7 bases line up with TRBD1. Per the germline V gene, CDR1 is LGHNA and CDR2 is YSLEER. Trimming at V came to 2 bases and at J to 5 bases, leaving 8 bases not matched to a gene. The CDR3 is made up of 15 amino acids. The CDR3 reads CASSQRDREGETQYF. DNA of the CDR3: TGCGCCAGCAGCCAACGGGACAGAGAAGGGGAGACCCAGTACTTC.

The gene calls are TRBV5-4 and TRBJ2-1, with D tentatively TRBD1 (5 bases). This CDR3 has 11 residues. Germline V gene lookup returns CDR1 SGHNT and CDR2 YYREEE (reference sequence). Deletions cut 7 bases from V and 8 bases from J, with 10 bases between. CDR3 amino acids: CASLRADEQFF. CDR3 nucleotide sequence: TGTGCCAGCCTCAGGGCCGATGAGCAGTTCTTC.

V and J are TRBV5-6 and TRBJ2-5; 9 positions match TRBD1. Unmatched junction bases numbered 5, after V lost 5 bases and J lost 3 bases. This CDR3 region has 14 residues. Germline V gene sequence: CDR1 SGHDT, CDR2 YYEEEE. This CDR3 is CASSQTGGKETQYF. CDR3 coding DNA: TGTGCCAGCAGTCAGACAGGGGGAAAAGAGACCCAGTACTTC.

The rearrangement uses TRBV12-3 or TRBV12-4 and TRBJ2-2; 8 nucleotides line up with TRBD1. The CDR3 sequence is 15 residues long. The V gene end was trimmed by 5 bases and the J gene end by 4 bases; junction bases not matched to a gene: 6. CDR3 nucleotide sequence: TGTGCCAGCAGTATCAGACAGGGGAGCACCGGGGAGCTGTTTTTT. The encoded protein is CASSIRQGSTGELFF.

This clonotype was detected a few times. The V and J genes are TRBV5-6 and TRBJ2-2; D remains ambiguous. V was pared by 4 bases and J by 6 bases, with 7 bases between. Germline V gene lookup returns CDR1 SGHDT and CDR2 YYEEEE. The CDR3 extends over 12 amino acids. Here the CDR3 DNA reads TGTGCCAGCAGCCCACTTTCCGGGGAGCTGTTTTTT. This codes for CASSPLSGELFF.

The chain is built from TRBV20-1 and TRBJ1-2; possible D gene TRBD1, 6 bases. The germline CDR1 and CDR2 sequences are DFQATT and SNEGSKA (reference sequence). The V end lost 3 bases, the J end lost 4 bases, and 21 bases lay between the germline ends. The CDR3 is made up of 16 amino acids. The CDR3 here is CSARKFIGGRGYGYTF. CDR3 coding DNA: TGCAGTGCTAGGAAATTCATCGGGGGGCGCGGCTATGGCTACACCTTC.

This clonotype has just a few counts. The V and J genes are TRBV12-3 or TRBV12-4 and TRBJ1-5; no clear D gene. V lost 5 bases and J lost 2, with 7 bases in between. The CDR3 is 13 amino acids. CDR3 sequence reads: CASSPRGNQPQHF. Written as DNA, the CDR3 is TGTGCCAGCAGTCCGCGAGGCAATCAGCCCCAGCATTTT.